The 16 T cell receptor beta chains below were found in one sample sequenced in a study of T cells after posttransplantation cyclophosphamide. The naive gate required viable CD3+CD4+ or CD3+CD8+ cells with CCR7+CD45RA+CD45RO-CD95-CD27+CD28+ phenotype. Repertoires were generated with immunoSEQ multiplex PCR, while TCRdb's copy carries only in-frame clones and drops some. The sample includes roughly 20,000 clones, under 99% seen only once; the top ten take around 0.17%. Sequencing used naive CD4+ T cells sorted from PBMCs. The receptors originated from a man aged 35 to 55 in good health, CMV-negative, and a related stem cell transplant donor.

The CDR3 DNA reads TGTGCCAGCTCACCCGGCGCAGGGGTGACCTACGAGCAGTACTTC. Translated: CASSPGAGVTYEQYF. The chain carries TRBV18 and TRBJ2-7; a possible D gene is TRBD1 (6 bases). The CDR3 runs 15 residues. With 3 bases removed from V and 2 bases from J, the gap between germline ends came to 14 bases. Germline V lookup: CDR1 KGHSH, CDR2 LQKENI.

As concerns this clone: Other nucleotide sequences from this sample produce the same CDR3. The gene calls are TRBV19 and TRBJ2-5; 7 positions match TRBD2. The ends lost 3 bases at V and 1 base at J; junction bases unmatched: 5. The CDR3 has 15 residues. Germline V gene data show CDR1 as LNHDA and CDR2 as SQIVND (reference sequence). This chain's CDR3 is CASSIGGTTQETQYF. The CDR3 bases are TGTGCCAGTAGTATCGGGGGGACTACCCAAGAGACCCAGTACTTC.

The chain has TRBV10-3 and TRBJ1-2, with TRBD1 identical over 9 bases. This CDR3 spans 15 amino acids. Germline V CDR1 and CDR2: ENHRY, SYGVKD. Trimming removed 6 bases from V and 8 bases from J; junction bases left unmatched: 13. The CDR3: CAISPRGQGSLGYTF. The CDR3 coding sequence is TGTGCCATCAGCCCGAGAGGACAGGGGAGTTTGGGCTACACCTTC.

The chain couples TRBV10-2 to TRBJ2-7; unclear D gene. This CDR3 contains 13 residues. Trimming removed 2 bases at V and 7 bases at J, with 12 bases between. From germline, CDR1 is WSHSY and CDR2 SAAADI. CDR3 bases: TGCGCCAGCAGTGAGAAGGCAGGTCTGGAGCAGTACTTC. It translates to CASSEKAGLEQYF.

This clone came up once. The chain couples TRBV6-1 to TRBJ2-7; 8 bases align to TRBD2. CDR3 size: 14 residues. Germline V gene data show CDR1 as MNHNS and CDR2 as SASEGT. V gave up 10 bases and J gave up 1 base; unmatched junction bases: 9. The chain's CDR3 is CATRSGTSSYEQYF. In DNA, the CDR3 is TGTGCCACTCGTAGCGGGACTAGTTCCTACGAGCAGTACTTC.

The count of this clone is one. The J gene is TRBJ2-3, the V gene TRBV5-1; 8 nucleotides agree with TRBD2. The length of the CDR3 is 15 residues. Germline lookup yields CDR1 SGHRS and CDR2 YFSETQ. V lost 4 bases to trimming and J lost 1 base; unmatched junction nucleotides: 5. CDR3 coding DNA: TGCGCCAGCAGCCGACCTAGCGGGCGCACAGATACGCAGTATTTT. It encodes CASSRPSGRTDTQYF.

This sequence joins TRBV9 and TRBJ2-1, with 14 positions matching TRBD2. The CDR3 runs 15 residues. The ends lost 4 bases at V and 7 bases at J; junction bases unmatched: 4. The germline V gene has CDR1 SGDLS and CDR2 YYNGEE. The CDR3 loop reads CASSLRTSGRNEQFF. CDR3 bases: TGTGCCAGCAGCCTCCGGACTAGCGGGAGGAATGAGCAGTTCTTC.

V is TRBV30 and J is TRBJ1-1, with 8 bases that match TRBD1. Trimming removed 4 bases from V and 5 bases from J; junction bases left unmatched: 6. The germline V gene has CDR1 GTSNPN and CDR2 SVGIG (reference sequence). The length of the CDR3 is 13 residues. The CDR3 sequence: CAWTRQGSTEAFF. CDR3 nucleotide sequence: TGTGCCTGGACTCGACAGGGGTCGACTGAAGCTTTCTTT.

V and J are TRBV7-2 and TRBJ1-5; D remains unclear. The germline V and J ends were trimmed by 3 bases and 5 bases, with 14 bases remaining between them. The CDR3 has 15 residues. The germline V gene has CDR1 SGHTA and CDR2 FQGNSA. CDR3 loop: CASSFEAGRHQPQHF. The CDR3 DNA reads TGTGCCAGCAGCTTCGAAGCCGGGAGGCATCAGCCCCAGCATTTT. The full variable domain, its missing parts supplied by reference TRBV7-2 and TRBJ1-5, is GAGVSQSPSNKVTEKGKDVELRCDPISGHTALYWYRQSLGQGLEFLIYFQGNSAPDKSGLPSDRFSAERTGGSVSTLTIQRTQQEDSAVYLCASSFEAGRHQPQHFGDGTRLSIL.

The V and J genes are TRBV7-2 and TRBJ2-3; possibly TRBD2 for D (5 bases). Germline CDR1 is SGHTA and CDR2 is FQGNSA. The V end was cut by 2 bases, the J end by 2 bases, with 8 bases between. This CDR3 is built from 14 residues. CDR3 in DNA: TGTGCCAGCAGCTTACGAGGGTTCACAGATACGCAGTATTTT. It codes for CASSLRGFTDTQYF.

The chain combines TRBV5-1 with TRBJ2-2; D is uncertain. Germline V gives CDR1 SGHRS, CDR2 YFSETQ. The V end lost 0 bases, the J end lost 7 bases, and 4 bases lay between the germline ends. The CDR3 has 12 residues. The CDR3 nucleotides read TGCGCCAGCAGCTTGGAACACGGGGAGCTGTTTTTT. Translating gives CASSLEHGELFF.

CDR3 protein: CATSRADRRYAGYTF. The CDR3 DNA sequence: TGTGCCACCAGCAGAGCGGACAGGCGATACGCTGGCTACACCTTC. The chain carries TRBV15 and TRBJ1-2, with 7 bases aligning to TRBD1. CDR1 and CDR2 (germline): LNHNV, YYDKDF (reference sequence). The CDR3 totals 15 residues. V was clipped by 1 base and J by 7 bases; unmatched bases: 9.

The CDR3 protein is CASSFGTGFYEQYF. CDR3 nucleotides: TGTGCCAGTAGTTTTGGGACAGGGTTCTACGAGCAGTACTTC. The chain employs TRBV19 and TRBJ2-7; 9 bases align to TRBD1. The germline V gene has CDR1 LNHDA and CDR2 SQIVND (reference sequence). The V and J ends lost 5 bases and 3 bases, in that order; junction bases with no gene match: 5. The CDR3 consists of 14 residues.

J is TRBJ2-5 and V is TRBV7-9, with 9 nucleotides matching TRBD2. CDR3 size: 14 residues. With 5 bases clipped from V and 7 bases from J, the junction kept 8 bases outside the gene matches. Germline values: CDR1 SEHNR, CDR2 FQNEAQ (reference sequence). The CDR3 coding sequence is TGTGCCAGCAGCCCGACTAGCGGAGAAGGGACCCAGTACTTC. This codes for CASSPTSGEGTQYF. The whole variable domain, remainder taken from reference TRBV7-9 and TRBJ2-5, is DTGVSQNPRHKITKRGQNVTFRCDPISEHNRLYWYRQTLGQGPEFLTYFQNEAQLEKSRLLSDRFSAERPKGSFSTLEIQRTEQGDSAMYLCASSPTSGEGTQYFGPGTRLLVL.

V and J are TRBV11-1 and TRBJ1-1; the D is unclear. The germline gives CDR1 SGHAT, CDR2 FQDESV (reference sequence). This CDR3 has 15 residues. V was cut by 1 base and J by 0 bases, with 9 bases left in between. CDR3 in DNA: TGTGCCAGCAGCTTAGGGAGACCTTTGAACACTGAAGCTTTCTTT. Protein: CASSLGRPLNTEAFF.

The chain couples TRBV19 to TRBJ2-1; TRBD2 might be the D (5 bases). This CDR3 contains 16 residues. The V end lost 5 bases, the J end lost 2 bases, and 16 bases lay between the germline ends. In germline, CDR1 is LNHDA, CDR2 SQIVND (reference sequence). The CDR3 loop reads CASSVNLERPYNEQFF. CDR3 DNA sequence: TGTGCCAGTAGTGTCAACCTAGAGCGGCCCTACAATGAGCAGTTCTTC.